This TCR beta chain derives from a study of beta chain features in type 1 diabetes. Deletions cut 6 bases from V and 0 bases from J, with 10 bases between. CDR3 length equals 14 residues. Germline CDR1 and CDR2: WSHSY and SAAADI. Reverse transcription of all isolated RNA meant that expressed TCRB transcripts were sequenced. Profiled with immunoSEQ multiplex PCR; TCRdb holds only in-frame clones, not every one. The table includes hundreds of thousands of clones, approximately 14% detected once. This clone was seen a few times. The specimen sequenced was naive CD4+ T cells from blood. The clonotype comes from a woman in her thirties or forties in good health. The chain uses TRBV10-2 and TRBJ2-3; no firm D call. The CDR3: CASRSVVSTDTQYF. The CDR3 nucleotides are TGCGCCAGCAGGAGCGTTGTTAGCACAGATACGCAGTATTTT.